This TCR beta chain was sequenced for a study of identical twins. This clonotype was counted a few times. In every case, the donor was a healthy Caucasian. One entry per CDR3 protein results from TCRdb running MiXCR on the 5' RACE reads. The top ten clones hold roughly 9% of a sample with a few hundred thousand distinct CDR3 sequences, 7% to 9.5% of them seen once. The CDR3 has 15 residues. The chain couples TRBV21-1 to TRBJ2-7. TRBV21-1 is a recognized pseudogene. The source is a woman aged 45-65 years in good health. Sequencing was performed on naive T cells sorted from blood. CDR3 coding DNA: TGTGCCAGCAGCAAAGTGGCGGAAAGAAACTACGAGCAGTACGTC. This translates into CASSKVAERNYEQYV.